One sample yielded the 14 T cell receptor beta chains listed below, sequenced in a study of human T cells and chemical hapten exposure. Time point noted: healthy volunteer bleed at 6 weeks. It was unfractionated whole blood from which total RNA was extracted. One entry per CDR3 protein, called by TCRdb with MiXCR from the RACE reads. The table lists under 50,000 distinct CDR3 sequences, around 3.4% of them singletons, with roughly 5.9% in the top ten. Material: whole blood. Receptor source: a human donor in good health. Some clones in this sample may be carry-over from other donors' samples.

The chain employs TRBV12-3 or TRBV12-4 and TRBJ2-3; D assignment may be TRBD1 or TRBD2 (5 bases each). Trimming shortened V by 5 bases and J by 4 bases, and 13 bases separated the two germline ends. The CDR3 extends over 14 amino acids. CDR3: CASSPGTGADTQYF. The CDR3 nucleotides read TGTGCCAGCAGTCCCGGGACCGGCGCAGATACGCAGTATTTT.

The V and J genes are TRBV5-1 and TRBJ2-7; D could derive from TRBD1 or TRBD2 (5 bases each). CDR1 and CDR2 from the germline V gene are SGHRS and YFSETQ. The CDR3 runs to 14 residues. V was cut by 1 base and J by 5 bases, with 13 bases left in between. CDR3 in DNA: TGCGCCAGCAGCTTGCAGGTAGGGGACGACGAGCAGTACTTC. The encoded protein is CASSLQVGDDEQYF.

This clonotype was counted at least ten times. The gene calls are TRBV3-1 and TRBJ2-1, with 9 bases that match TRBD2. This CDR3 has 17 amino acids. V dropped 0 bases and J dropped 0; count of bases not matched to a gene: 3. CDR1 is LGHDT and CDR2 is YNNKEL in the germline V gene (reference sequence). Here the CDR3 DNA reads TGTGCCAGCAGCCAAGAGATTAGCGGGAGCTCCTACAATGAGCAGTTCTTC. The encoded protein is CASSQEISGSSYNEQFF.

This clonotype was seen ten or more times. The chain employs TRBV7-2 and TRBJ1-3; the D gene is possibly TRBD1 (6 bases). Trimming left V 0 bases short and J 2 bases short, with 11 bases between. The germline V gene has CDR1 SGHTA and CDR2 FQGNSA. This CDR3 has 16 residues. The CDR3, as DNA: TGTGCCAGCAGCTTAGCGTCGGCAGGGGCTGGAAACACCATATATTTT. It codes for CASSLASAGAGNTIYF. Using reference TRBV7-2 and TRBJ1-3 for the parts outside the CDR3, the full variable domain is GAGVSQSPSNKVTEKGKDVELRCDPISGHTALYWYRQSLGQGLEFLIYFQGNSAPDKSGLPSDRFSAERTGGSVSTLTIQRTQQEDSAVYLCASSLASAGAGNTIYFGEGSWLTVV.

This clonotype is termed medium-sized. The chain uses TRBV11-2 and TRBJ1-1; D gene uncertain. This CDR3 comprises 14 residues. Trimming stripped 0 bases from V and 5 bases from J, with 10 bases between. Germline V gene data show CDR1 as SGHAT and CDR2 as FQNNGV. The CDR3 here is CASSLEGQWTEAFF. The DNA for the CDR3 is TGTGCCAGCAGCTTAGAGGGCCAGTGGACTGAAGCTTTCTTT.

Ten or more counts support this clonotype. The CDR3 region is CASTKRGRTYEQYF. The CDR3 bases are TGTGCCAGCACCAAAAGGGGGAGGACCTACGAGCAGTACTTC. The chain employs TRBV7-2 and TRBJ2-7; D possibly uses TRBD1 or TRBD2 (6 bases each). V lost 7 bases to trimming and J lost 2 bases, with 15 bases between them. From germline, CDR1 is SGHTA and CDR2 FQGNSA. The CDR3 totals 14 residues.

CDR3 sequence reads: CASSLGGRTSGSTDTQYF. As DNA, the CDR3 is TGTGCCAGCAGCTTGGGGGGTCGGACTAGCGGGAGCACAGATACGCAGTATTTT. V usage is TRBV5-4 and J usage is TRBJ2-3; 11 positions agree with TRBD2. The germline V gene has CDR1 SGHNT and CDR2 YYREEE (reference sequence). Trimming took 0 bases from V and 0 from J; bases not matched to a gene: 6. The length of the CDR3 is 18 residues.

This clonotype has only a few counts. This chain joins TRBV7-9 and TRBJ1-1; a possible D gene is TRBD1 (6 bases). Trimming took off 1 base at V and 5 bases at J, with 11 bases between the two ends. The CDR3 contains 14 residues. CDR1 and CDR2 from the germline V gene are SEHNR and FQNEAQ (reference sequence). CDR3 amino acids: CASSLVGGRTEAFF. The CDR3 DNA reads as TGTGCCAGCAGCTTAGTGGGGGGCCGGACTGAAGCTTTCTTT.

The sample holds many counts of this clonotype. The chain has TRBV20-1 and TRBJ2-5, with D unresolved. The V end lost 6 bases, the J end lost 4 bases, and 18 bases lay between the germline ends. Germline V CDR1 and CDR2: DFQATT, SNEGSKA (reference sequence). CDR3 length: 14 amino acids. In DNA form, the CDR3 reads TGCAGTGCCGAGAGACGCCAGAACCCAGAGACCCAGTACTTC. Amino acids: CSAERRQNPETQYF.

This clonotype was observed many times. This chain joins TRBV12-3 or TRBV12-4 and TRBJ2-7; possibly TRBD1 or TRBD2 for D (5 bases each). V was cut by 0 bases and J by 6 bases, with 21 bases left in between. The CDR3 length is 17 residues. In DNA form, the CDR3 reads TGTGCCAGCAGTTTAGCCACCGGGGCCGAGGGGTTCGGCGAGCAGTACTTC. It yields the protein CASSLATGAEGFGEQYF.

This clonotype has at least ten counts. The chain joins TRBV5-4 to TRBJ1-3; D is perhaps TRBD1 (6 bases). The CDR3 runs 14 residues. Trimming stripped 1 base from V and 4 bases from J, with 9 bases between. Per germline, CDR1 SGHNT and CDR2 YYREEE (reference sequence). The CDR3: CASSLQGPGNTIYF. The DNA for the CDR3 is TGTGCCAGCAGCTTGCAGGGGCCGGGAAACACCATATATTTT.

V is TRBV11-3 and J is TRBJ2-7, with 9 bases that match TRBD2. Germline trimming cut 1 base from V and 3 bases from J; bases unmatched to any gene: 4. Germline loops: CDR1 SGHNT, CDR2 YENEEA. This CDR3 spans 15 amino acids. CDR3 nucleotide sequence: TGTGCCAGCAGCTTAGGCGGGAGGGCCCACTACGAGCAGTACTTC. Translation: CASSLGGRAHYEQYF.

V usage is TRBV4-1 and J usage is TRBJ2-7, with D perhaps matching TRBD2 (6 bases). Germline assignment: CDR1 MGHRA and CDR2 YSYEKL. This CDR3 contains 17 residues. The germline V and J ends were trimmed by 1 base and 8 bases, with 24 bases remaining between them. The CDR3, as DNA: TGCGCCAGCAGCCAAGTCGATATGGGACTGACTCGGGGTAAGCAGTACTTC. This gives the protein CASSQVDMGLTRGKQYF.

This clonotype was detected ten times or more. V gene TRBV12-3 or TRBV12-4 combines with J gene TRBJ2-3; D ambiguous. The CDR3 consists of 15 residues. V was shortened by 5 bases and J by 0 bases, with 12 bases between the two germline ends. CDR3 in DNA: TGTGCCAGCAGTCGACGGAAACCTAGCACAGATACGCAGTATTTT. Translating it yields CASSRRKPSTDTQYF.